These 10 T cell receptor beta chains share one sample of origin, sequenced in a study of PD-L1 blockade in urothelial cancer. The repertoire was sequenced with immunoSEQ multiplex PCR; TCRdb's copy has only in-frame clones and lacks some. The sample contains about 38,000 clones, about four fifths of which appear only once. The specimen comprised PBMCs, sampled around atezolizumab (anti-PD-L1) treatment. The receptors originated from a man aged 55 to 69 with urothelial cancer.

This clone was detected once. V is TRBV6-1 and J is TRBJ2-1, with 8 positions matching TRBD1. Trimming at V came to 6 bases and at J to 5 bases, leaving 9 bases not matched to a gene. CDR1 and CDR2 from the germline V gene are MNHNS and SASEGT. This CDR3 spans 15 amino acids. The CDR3 DNA reads as TGTGCCAGCAGCCCCCATCGGACAGGGAACAATGAGCAGTTCTTC. The encoded protein is CASSPHRTGNNEQFF.

The rearrangement uses TRBV19 and TRBJ2-1, with TRBD2 matching over 9 bases. Germline V gives CDR1 LNHDA, CDR2 SQIVND (reference sequence). V dropped 6 bases and J dropped 8; count of bases not matched to a gene: 11. There are 15 residues in the CDR3. The DNA for the CDR3 is TGTGCCAGTAGACGGTACGGGACTAGCAGCGATGAGCAGTTCTTC. It yields the protein CASRRYGTSSDEQFF.

This chain links TRBV7-8 with TRBJ1-4, with TRBD1 matching over 8 bases. Germline CDR1 SGHVS, CDR2 FQNEAQ. This CDR3 spans 16 amino acids. V lost 6 bases to trimming and J lost 0 bases; unmatched junction nucleotides: 6. The CDR3 sequence: CASSSDRVATNEKLFF. Written as DNA, the CDR3 is TGTGCCAGCAGTTCGGACAGGGTGGCAACTAATGAAAAACTGTTTTTT. Variable domain in full (rest from reference TRBV7-8 and TRBJ1-4): GAGVSQSPRYKVAKRGQDVALRCDPISGHVSLFWYQQALGQGPEFLTYFQNEAQLDKSGLPSDRFFAERPEGSVSTLKIQRTQQEDSAVYLCASSSDRVATNEKLFFGSGTQLSVL.

V gene TRBV4-2 combines with J gene TRBJ1-4; perhaps TRBD1 as D (5 bases). CDR3 size: 15 residues. From germline, CDR1 is LGHNA and CDR2 YNFKEQ. V lost 6 bases to trimming and J lost 12 bases, with 23 bases between them. The CDR3 region is CASRPSGQSIDQLFF. DNA of the CDR3: TGTGCCAGCAGACCATCCGGACAATCCATAGATCAACTGTTTTTT.

V and J are TRBV6-1 and TRBJ1-6; D is uncertain. CDR1 MNHNS and CDR2 SASEGT come from the germline V gene. Trimming cost V 10 bases and J 4 bases, with 14 bases left between them. This CDR3 is built from 14 residues. This CDR3 is CAIDPREYNSPLHF. The DNA for the CDR3 is TGTGCCATCGACCCCCGGGAATATAATTCACCCCTCCACTTT.

The chain couples TRBV5-8 to TRBJ2-2, with a possible D match to TRBD1 (6 bases). The CDR3 has 13 residues. The germline V and J ends were trimmed by 4 bases and 3 bases, with 7 bases remaining between them. Germline V lookup: CDR1 SGHTS, CDR2 YDEGEE. The chain's CDR3 is CASSPGDTGELFF. The CDR3 coding sequence is TGTGCCAGCAGCCCAGGGGACACCGGGGAGCTGTTTTTT.

The chain carries TRBV5-6 and TRBJ2-7; the match to TRBD1 covers 8 bases. The V gene's germline CDR1 is SGHDT and CDR2 YYEEEE. Trimming cost V 4 bases and J 5 bases; bases outside gene matches: 11. This CDR3 comprises 15 residues. The CDR3 DNA sequence: TGTGCCAGCAGCACTTGGACAGGGCGGACGGACGAGCAGTACTTC. Residues: CASSTWTGRTDEQYF.

This rearrangement joins TRBV30 to TRBJ1-4; 7 nucleotides match TRBD1. CDR3 length equals 13 residues. V lost 3 bases and J lost 5; bases outside the gene matches: 3. The germline CDR1 and CDR2 sequences are GTSNPN and SVGIG (reference sequence). The CDR3 here is CAWRGGFNEKLFF. CDR3 nucleotide sequence: TGTGCCTGGAGAGGGGGCTTCAATGAAAAACTGTTTTTT.

The chain carries TRBV19 and TRBJ1-5, with TRBD1 identical over 8 bases. CDR1 and CDR2 from the germline V gene are LNHDA and SQIVND (reference sequence). V was clipped by 7 bases and J by 2 bases; unmatched bases: 10. The CDR3 contains 16 residues. The CDR3 protein is CASTMTGVRGNQPQHF. The CDR3, as DNA: TGTGCCAGTACCATGACAGGGGTAAGAGGCAATCAGCCCCAGCATTTT.

DNA for the CDR3: TGTGCCAGCAGCTCCGGGACATGGGGTACCGGGGAGCTGTTTTTT. It encodes CASSSGTWGTGELFF. The chain carries TRBV5-4 and TRBJ2-2, with D possibly TRBD1 on 6 matching bases. Germline assignment: CDR1 SGHNT and CDR2 YYREEE (reference sequence). This CDR3 is 15 amino acids long. V lost 3 bases to trimming and J lost 5 bases, with 14 bases between them.